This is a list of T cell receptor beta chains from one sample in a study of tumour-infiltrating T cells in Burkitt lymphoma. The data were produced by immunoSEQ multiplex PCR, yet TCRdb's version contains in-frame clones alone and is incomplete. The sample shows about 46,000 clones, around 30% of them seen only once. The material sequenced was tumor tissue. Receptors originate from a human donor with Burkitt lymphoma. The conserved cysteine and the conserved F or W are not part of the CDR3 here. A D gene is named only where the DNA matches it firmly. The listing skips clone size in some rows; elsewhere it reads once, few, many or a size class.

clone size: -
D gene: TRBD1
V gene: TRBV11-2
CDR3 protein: ASSLATGDYGYT

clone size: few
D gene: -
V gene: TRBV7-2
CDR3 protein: ASSRSYEQY

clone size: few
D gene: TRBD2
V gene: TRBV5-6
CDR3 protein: ASSSRGGLAGGRDTQY

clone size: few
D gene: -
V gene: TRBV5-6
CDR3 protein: ASSLAGGRGQPQH

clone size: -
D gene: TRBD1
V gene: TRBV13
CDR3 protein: ASSHRGRRSPLH

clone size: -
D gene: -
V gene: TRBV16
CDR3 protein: ASSQLGWESGANVLT

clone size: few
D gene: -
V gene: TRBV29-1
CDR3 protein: SVPGMNTEAF

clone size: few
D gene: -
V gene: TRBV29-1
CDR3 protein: SVEVDRSHGYT

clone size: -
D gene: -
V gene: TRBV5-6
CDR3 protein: ASSLDPGAGNTIY

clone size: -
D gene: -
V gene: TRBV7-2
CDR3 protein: ASSLAGTAGETQY

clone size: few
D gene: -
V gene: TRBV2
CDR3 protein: ASSEARDPF

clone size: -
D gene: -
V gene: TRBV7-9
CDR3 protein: ASSSSPESPLH

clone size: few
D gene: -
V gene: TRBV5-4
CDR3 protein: ASSPGGGSRTTNEKLF

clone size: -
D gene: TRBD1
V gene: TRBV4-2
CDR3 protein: ASSQALGTGGRTGELF

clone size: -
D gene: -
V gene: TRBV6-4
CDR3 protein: ASKSSWGNSNSPLH

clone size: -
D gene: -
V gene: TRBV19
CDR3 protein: ASRRRSNQPQH

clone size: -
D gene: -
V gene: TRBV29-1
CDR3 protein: SVGETGEQY

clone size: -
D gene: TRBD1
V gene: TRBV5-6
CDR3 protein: ASSYRQGRGQPQH

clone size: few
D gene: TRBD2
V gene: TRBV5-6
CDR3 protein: ASSLRPGGNYEQY

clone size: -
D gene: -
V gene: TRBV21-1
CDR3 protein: ASSKLQENYGYT

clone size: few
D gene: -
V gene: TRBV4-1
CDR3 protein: ASSHRTAYGYT

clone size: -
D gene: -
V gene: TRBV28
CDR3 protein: AGKHQNTGELF